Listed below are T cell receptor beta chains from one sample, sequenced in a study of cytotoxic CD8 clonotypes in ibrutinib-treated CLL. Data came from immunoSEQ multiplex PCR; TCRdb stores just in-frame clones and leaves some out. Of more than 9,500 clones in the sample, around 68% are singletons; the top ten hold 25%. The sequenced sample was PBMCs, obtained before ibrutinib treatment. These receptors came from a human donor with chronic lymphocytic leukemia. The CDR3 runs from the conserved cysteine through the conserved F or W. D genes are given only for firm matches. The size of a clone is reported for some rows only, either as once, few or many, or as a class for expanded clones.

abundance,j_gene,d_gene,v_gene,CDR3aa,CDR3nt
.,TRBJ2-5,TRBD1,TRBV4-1,CASSQDRGTGKETQYF,TGCGCCAGCAGCCAAGATCGAGGGACAGGGAAAGAGACCCAGTACTTC
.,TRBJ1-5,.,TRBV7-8,CASSLSNRVSNQPQHF,TGTGCCAGCAGCTTATCCAACAGGGTTAGCAATCAGCCCCAGCATTTT
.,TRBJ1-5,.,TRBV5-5,CASSYTGSNQPQHF,TGTGCCAGCAGCTATACGGGTAGCAATCAGCCCCAGCATTTT
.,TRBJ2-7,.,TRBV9,CASSVGWGAYEQYF,TGTGCCAGCAGCGTAGGGTGGGGAGCCTACGAGCAGTACTTC
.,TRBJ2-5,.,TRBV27,CASSLEGTPQETQYF,TGTGCCAGCAGTTTAGAGGGGACACCCCAAGAGACCCAGTACTTC
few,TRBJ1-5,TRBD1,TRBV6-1,CASSEAGTGRTSNQPQHF,TGTGCCAGCAGTGAAGCGGGGACAGGGAGAACGAGCAATCAGCCCCAGCATTTT
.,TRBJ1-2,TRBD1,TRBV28,CASGQVFSRGYTF,TGTGCCAGCGGACAGGTCTTCTCGAGGGGCTACACCTTC
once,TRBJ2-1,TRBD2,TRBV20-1,CSARREDPQFF,TGCAGTGCTAGACGGGAGGACCCGCAGTTCTTC
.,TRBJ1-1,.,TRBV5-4,CASSFGGMSTEAFF,TGTGCCAGCAGCTTCGGGGGGATGAGCACTGAAGCTTTCTTT
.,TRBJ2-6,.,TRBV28,CASSPSYSGANVLTF,TGTGCCAGCAGTCCCAGTTACTCTGGGGCCAACGTCCTGACTTTC
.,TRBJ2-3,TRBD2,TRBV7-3,CASSAGLAGGTDTQYF,TGTGCCAGCAGCGCAGGACTAGCGGGGGGCACAGATACGCAGTATTTT
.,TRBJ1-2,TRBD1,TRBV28,CASREFGQGLGYTF,TGTGCCAGCAGGGAATTCGGACAGGGCCTTGGCTACACCTTC
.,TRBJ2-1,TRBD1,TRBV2,CASSLRQGGYNEQFF,TGTGCCAGCAGTTTACGACAGGGGGGTTACAATGAGCAGTTCTTC
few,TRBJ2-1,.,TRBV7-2,CASSPNSVSYNEQFF,TGTGCCAGCAGCCCAAACTCGGTCTCCTACAATGAGCAGTTCTTC
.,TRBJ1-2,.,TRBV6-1,CATRTLGRGYTF,TGTGCCACTCGGACGCTAGGGAGGGGCTACACCTTC
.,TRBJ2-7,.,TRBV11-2,CASRDTEGHEQYF,TGTGCCAGCAGGGATACGGAGGGCCACGAGCAGTACTTC
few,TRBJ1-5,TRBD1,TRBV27,CASSLTGETAPQHF,TGTGCCAGCAGTTTGACAGGGGAGACGGCGCCCCAGCATTTT
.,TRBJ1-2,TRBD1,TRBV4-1,CASSRNGQGKPNYGYTF,TGCGCCAGCAGCCGAAATGGACAGGGAAAGCCTAACTATGGCTACACCTTC
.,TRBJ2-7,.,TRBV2,CASSPRAGTAYEQYF,TGTGCCAGCAGTCCCCGGGCCGGGACGGCCTACGAGCAGTACTTC
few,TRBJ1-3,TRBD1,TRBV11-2,CASTRLGAGGAGNTIYF,TGTGCCAGCACCCGGTTGGGGGCAGGGGGCGCGGGAAACACCATATATTTT
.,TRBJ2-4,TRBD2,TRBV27,CASSLSTSGGLNIQYF,TGTGCCAGCAGTTTATCGACTAGCGGGGGACTAAACATTCAGTACTTC
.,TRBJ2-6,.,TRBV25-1,CASSEAGASGANVLTF,TGTGCCAGCAGTGAGGCTGGGGCTTCTGGGGCCAACGTCCTGACTTTC
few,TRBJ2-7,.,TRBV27,CASGRGGPYEQYF,TGTGCCAGCGGACGAGGGGGGCCCTACGAGCAGTACTTC
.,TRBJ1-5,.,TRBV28,CASRPTNINQPQHF,TGTGCCAGCAGACCAACAAATATTAATCAGCCCCAGCATTTT
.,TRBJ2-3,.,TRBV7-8,CASSLSYVYSPDTQYF,TGTGCCAGCAGCTTATCATACGTCTACAGTCCAGATACGCAGTATTTT
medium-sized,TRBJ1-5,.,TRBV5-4,CASSLIGQPQHF,TGTGCCAGCAGCTTGATAGGGCAGCCCCAGCATTTT
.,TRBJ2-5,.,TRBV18,CASSPPRIGGDQYF,TGTGCCAGCTCACCACCGAGAATTGGGGGCGACCAGTACTTC
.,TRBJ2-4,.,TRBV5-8,CASSLGVAKNIQYF,TGTGCCAGCAGCTTGGGGGTTGCCAAAAACATTCAGTACTTC
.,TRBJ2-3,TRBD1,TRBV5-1,CASTDRISTDTQYF,TGCGCCAGCACGGACAGGATCAGCACAGATACGCAGTATTTT
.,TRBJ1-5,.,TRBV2,CASSVSGLGNQPQHF,TGTGCCAGCAGTGTATCGGGGTTGGGCAATCAGCCCCAGCATTTT
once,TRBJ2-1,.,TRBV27,CASSFVGGEQFF,TGTGCCAGCAGTTTCGTTGGCGGTGAGCAGTTCTTC
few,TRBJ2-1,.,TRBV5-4,CASSEAGFSYNEQFF,TGTGCCAGCAGCGAAGCCGGCTTCTCCTACAATGAGCAGTTCTTC
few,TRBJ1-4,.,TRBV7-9,CASSFEENRVAREKLFF,TGTGCCAGCAGCTTTGAGGAGAACAGGGTTGCTCGCGAAAAACTGTTTTTT
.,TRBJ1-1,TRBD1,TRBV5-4,CASSPDRGRDTEAFF,TGTGCCAGCAGCCCGGACAGGGGTCGAGACACTGAAGCTTTCTTT
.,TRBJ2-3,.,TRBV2,CASRTTDTQYF,TGTGCCAGCAGGACCACAGATACGCAGTATTTT
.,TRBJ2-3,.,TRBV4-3,CASSQDLTRSDTQYF,TGCGCCAGCAGCCAAGATTTGACTAGATCAGATACGCAGTATTTT
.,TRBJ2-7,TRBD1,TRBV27,CASSIRDRYEQYF,TGTGCCAGCAGTATCCGGGACAGATACGAGCAGTACTTC
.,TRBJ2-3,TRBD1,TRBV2,CASRFRGPPDTQYF,TGTGCCAGCAGATTCAGGGGGCCCCCAGATACGCAGTATTTT
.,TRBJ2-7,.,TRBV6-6,CASSFPGRDEQYF,TGTGCCAGCAGTTTCCCCGGAAGGGACGAGCAGTACTTC
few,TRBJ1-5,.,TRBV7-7,CASSLEGTTGYSNQPQHF,TGTGCTAGCAGCTTAGAGGGAACCACAGGGTATAGCAATCAGCCCCAGCATTTT
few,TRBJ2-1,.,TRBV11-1,CASSLKRGGLDEQFF,TGTGCCAGCAGCCTAAAAAGGGGGGGGCTAGATGAGCAGTTCTTC
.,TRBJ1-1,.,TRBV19,CASSITGGNTEAFF,TGTGCCAGTAGTATAACCGGCGGGAACACTGAAGCTTTCTTT
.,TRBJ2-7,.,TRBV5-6,CASSLGSGGYEQYF,TGTGCCAGCAGCTTGGGGTCCGGCGGATACGAGCAGTACTTC
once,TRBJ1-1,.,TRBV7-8,CASSLKKGGFMVILNTEAFF,TGTGCCAGCAGCTTAAAGAAGGGAGGTTTTATGGTCATTCTGAACACTGAAGCTTTCTTT
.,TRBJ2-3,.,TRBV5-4,CASSLVTRGTDTQYF,TGTGCCAGCAGCTTGGTTACGCGGGGAACAGATACGCAGTATTTT